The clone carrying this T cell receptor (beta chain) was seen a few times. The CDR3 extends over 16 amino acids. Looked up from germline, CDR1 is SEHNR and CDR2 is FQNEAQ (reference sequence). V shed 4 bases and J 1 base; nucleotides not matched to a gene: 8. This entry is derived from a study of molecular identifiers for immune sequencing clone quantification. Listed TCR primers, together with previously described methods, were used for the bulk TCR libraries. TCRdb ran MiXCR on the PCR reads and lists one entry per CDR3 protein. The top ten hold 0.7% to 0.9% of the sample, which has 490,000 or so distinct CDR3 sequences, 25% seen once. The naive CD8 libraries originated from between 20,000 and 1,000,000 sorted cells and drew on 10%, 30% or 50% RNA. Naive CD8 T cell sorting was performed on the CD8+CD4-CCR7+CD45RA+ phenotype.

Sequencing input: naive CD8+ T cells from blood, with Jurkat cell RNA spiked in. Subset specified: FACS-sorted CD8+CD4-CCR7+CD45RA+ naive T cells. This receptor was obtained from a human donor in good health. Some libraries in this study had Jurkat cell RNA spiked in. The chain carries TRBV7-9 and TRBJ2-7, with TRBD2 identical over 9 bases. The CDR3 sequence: CASSSSGTSFSYEQYF. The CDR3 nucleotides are TGTGCCAGCAGCTCATCGGGGACTAGCTTTTCCTACGAGCAGTACTTC.